These 26 T cell receptor beta chains share one sample of origin, sequenced in a study of blood T cell repertoires in COVID-19. Measured with immunoSEQ multiplex PCR; TCRdb has only the in-frame clones, and not every one. Of some 270,000 clones in the sample, around 86% were seen once. Specimen: peripheral blood. The receptors were gathered from a woman aged 55-75 years who had recovered from COVID-19.

The table lists this clone with a count of one. The chain carries TRBV9 and TRBJ1-5, with D tentatively TRBD1 (6 bases). This CDR3 is 15 amino acids long. Trimming shortened V by 3 bases and J by 9 bases, and 19 bases separated the two germline ends. Per germline, CDR1 SGDLS and CDR2 YYNGEE. DNA of the CDR3: TGTGCCAGCAGCGCCGCGACGGGGGGCGTGGGGCCCCAGCATTTT. This sequence encodes CASSAATGGVGPQHF.

This clone turned up a few times. The J gene is TRBJ2-2, the V gene TRBV6-5, with TRBD1 matching 8 bases. Germline loops: CDR1 MNHEY, CDR2 SVGAGI. V lost 7 bases and J lost 1; bases outside the gene matches: 5. This CDR3 has 15 amino acids. The CDR3, as DNA: TGTGCCAGCATGTTCGGGACAGGGAACACCGGGGAGCTGTTTTTT. Encoded protein: CASMFGTGNTGELFF.

This chain links TRBV28 with TRBJ1-2; D is possibly TRBD1 (5 bases). This CDR3 has 14 residues. The germline V gene has CDR1 MDHEN and CDR2 SYDVKM. Trimming took 6 bases from V and 2 from J, leaving 13 bases between them. The CDR3 coding sequence is TGTGCCAGCAGCCCCAGGGAGGGGAACTATGGCTACACCTTC. This codes for CASSPREGNYGYTF.

The V gene is TRBV4-1, the J gene TRBJ2-1; D is possibly TRBD2 (6 bases). Trimming took off 0 bases at V and 5 bases at J, with 17 bases between the two ends. Germline V gives CDR1 MGHRA, CDR2 YSYEKL. This CDR3 has 17 residues. The CDR3 loop is CASSQDLEEGSNNEQFF. For the CDR3, the DNA is TGCGCCAGCAGCCAAGATCTTGAGGAGGGGTCTAACAATGAGCAGTTCTTC.

This clone showed up many times. The genes are TRBV6-5 and TRBJ2-5; tentatively, D is TRBD2 (5 bases). Trimming stripped 5 bases from V and 4 bases from J, with 8 bases between. The CDR3 is 12 amino acids. Germline loops: CDR1 MNHEY, CDR2 SVGAGI. CDR3 DNA sequence: TGTGCCAGCAGTACGGGATTAGAGACCCAGTACTTC. It specifies CASSTGLETQYF.

The chain couples TRBV7-9 to TRBJ2-2, with 8 bases identical to TRBD1. This CDR3 spans 15 amino acids. Unmatched junction bases numbered 8, after V lost 4 bases and J lost 7 bases. Germline V gives CDR1 SEHNR, CDR2 FQNEAQ (reference sequence). CDR3 sequence reads: CASSSRDRRHGELFF. DNA of the CDR3: TGTGCCAGCAGCTCCAGGGACAGGAGACACGGGGAGCTGTTTTTT.

This clone has just a few counts. The chain couples TRBV12-3 or TRBV12-4 to TRBJ1-5; D possibly corresponds to TRBD1 (5 bases). V was pared by 3 bases and J by 4 bases, with 7 bases between. This CDR3 spans 13 amino acids. The CDR3 DNA follows: TGTGCCAGCAGTTTTCGGGGGAATCAGCCCCAGCATTTT. Amino acids: CASSFRGNQPQHF.

This clone has only one observation. The genes are TRBV7-9 and TRBJ2-2; 8 bases are shared with TRBD1. CDR1 and CDR2 from the germline V gene are SEHNR and FQNEAQ (reference sequence). The CDR3 is made up of 16 amino acids. Losses at the gene ends were 2 bases for V and 6 bases for J; bases not matched to a gene: 8. This chain's CDR3 is CASSLQGAFVSGELFF. The CDR3 nucleotides read TGTGCCAGCAGCTTACAGGGGGCTTTCGTCTCCGGGGAGCTGTTTTTT. Combining the CDR3 with reference TRBV7-9 and TRBJ2-2 gives the whole variable domain DTGVSQNPRHKITKRGQNVTFRCDPISEHNRLYWYRQTLGQGPEFLTYFQNEAQLEKSRLLSDRFSAERPKGSFSTLEIQRTEQGDSAMYLCASSLQGAFVSGELFFGEGSRLTVL.

The DNA for the CDR3 is TGTGCCAGCAGCCTCCAGGGGCAAGAGACCCAGTACTTC. It translates to CASSLQGQETQYF. This chain uses TRBV14 with TRBJ2-5, with a possible D match to TRBD1 (6 bases). V lost 4 bases and J lost 2, with 8 bases in between. The germline V gene has CDR1 SGHDN and CDR2 FVKESK. The CDR3 has 13 amino acids.

This clone was observed once. The J gene is TRBJ1-2, the V gene TRBV6-2 or TRBV6-3; D perhaps matches TRBD1 (6 bases). V lost 5 bases and J lost 4, with 14 bases in between. This CDR3 has 14 residues. In germline, CDR1 is MNHEY, CDR2 SVGEGT. CDR3 sequence reads: CASSIQGRSYGYTF. The CDR3 DNA follows: TGTGCCAGCAGTATACAGGGAAGGTCCTATGGCTACACCTTC.

The J gene is TRBJ1-4, the V gene TRBV28; D is perhaps TRBD1 (5 bases). V was pared by 3 bases and J by 9 bases, with 14 bases between. The CDR3 has 14 amino acids. Germline V gives CDR1 MDHEN, CDR2 SYDVKM. The CDR3 protein is CASSFQGGRQKLFF. The CDR3, as DNA: TGTGCCAGCAGTTTCCAGGGAGGTCGTCAAAAACTGTTTTTT.

V usage is TRBV3-1 (or the pseudogene TRBV3-2) and J usage is TRBJ1-5; TRBD1 matches 9 bases. Unmatched junction bases numbered 7, after V lost 3 bases and J lost 4 bases. The CDR3 has 16 amino acids. Germline V gene data show CDR1 as LGHDT and CDR2 as YNNKEL (reference sequence). The CDR3 coding sequence is TGTGCCAGCAGCCACAGCGACAGGGGGGAGAATCAGCCCCAGCATTTT. This encodes CASSHSDRGENQPQHF.

At least ten counts were recorded for this clone. The chain is built from TRBV27 and TRBJ2-1; D is undetermined. CDR1 and CDR2 (germline): MNHEY, SMNVEV (reference sequence). With 3 bases removed from V and 0 bases from J, the gap between germline ends came to 9 bases. The CDR3 covers 15 residues. The CDR3 loop reads CASSFFSSSYNEQFF. The CDR3 DNA reads TGTGCCAGCAGTTTCTTTTCTAGCTCCTACAATGAGCAGTTCTTC.

The J gene is TRBJ2-7, the V gene TRBV20-1; TRBD2 matches 7 bases. V shed 3 bases and J 1 base; nucleotides not matched to a gene: 6. The CDR3 totals 14 residues. The germline V gene has CDR1 DFQATT and CDR2 SNEGSKA (reference sequence). The CDR3 bases are TGCAGTGCTAGTCGTACGGGGGGATCCTACGAGCAGTACTTC. This encodes CSASRTGGSYEQYF.

This rearrangement joins TRBV19 to TRBJ1-5, with D perhaps TRBD1 (5 bases). The germline V gene has CDR1 LNHDA and CDR2 SQIVND (reference sequence). The CDR3 runs 15 residues. V lost 0 bases, J lost 6 bases, and 12 bases lay in between. The CDR3 bases are TGTGCCAGTAGTATAGATTCCGGGGGTGGTCAGCCCCAGCATTTT. Translated, it gives CASSIDSGGGQPQHF.

The chain employs TRBV6-1 and TRBJ1-4, with TRBD1 matching 9 bases. This CDR3 comprises 16 residues. Germline assignment: CDR1 MNHNS and CDR2 SASEGT. V dropped 7 bases and J dropped 11; count of bases not matched to a gene: 17. CDR3 in amino acids: CASNEQPGQGRVKLFF. DNA for the CDR3: TGTGCCAGCAATGAGCAACCGGGACAGGGAAGAGTTAAACTGTTTTTT.

The gene calls are TRBV9 and TRBJ1-1; D perhaps matches TRBD1 (5 bases). Germline CDR1 SGDLS, CDR2 YYNGEE. This CDR3 spans 18 amino acids. Between the trimmed V and J ends, which lost 3 bases and 1 base, there was a span of 22 bases. CDR3 DNA sequence: TGTGCCAGCAGCGCCTCTGGGGGGACGGAGGTGAGGAACACTGAAGCTTTCTTT. This translates into CASSASGGTEVRNTEAFF.

The rearrangement uses TRBV29-1 and TRBJ1-1; the D gene is possibly TRBD1 (5 bases). The CDR3 spans 12 residues. Trimming stripped 6 bases from V and 4 bases from J, with 12 bases between. Germline V gene sequence: CDR1 SQVTM, CDR2 ANQGSEA. The CDR3 is CSVVRQFTEAFF. As DNA, the CDR3 is TGCAGCGTCGTACGACAGTTCACTGAAGCTTTCTTT.

V is TRBV27 and J is TRBJ2-2; the D is unclear. The CDR3 is 15 amino acids. V lost 6 bases, J lost 3 bases, and 14 bases lay in between. Germline V gene lookup returns CDR1 MNHEY and CDR2 SMNVEV (reference sequence). The CDR3 loop reads CASRRDWVDTGELFF. As DNA, the CDR3 is TGTGCCAGCAGGCGTGACTGGGTCGACACCGGGGAGCTGTTTTTT.

The rearrangement joins TRBV5-4 to TRBJ2-7; D not resolved. Per germline, CDR1 SGHNT and CDR2 YYREEE (reference sequence). With 3 bases removed from V and 3 bases from J, the gap between germline ends came to 13 bases. This CDR3 has 14 residues. The CDR3: CASSSQRNRYEQYF. DNA for the CDR3: TGTGCCAGCAGCTCCCAGCGAAACCGCTACGAGCAGTACTTC. Based on the CDR3 plus reference TRBV5-4 and TRBJ2-7, the full variable domain is ETGVTQSPTHLIKTRGQQVTLRCSSQSGHNTVSWYQQALGQGPQFIFQYYREEENGRGNFPPRFSGLQFPNYSSELNVNALELDDSALYLCASSSQRNRYEQYFGPGTRLTVT.

The chain is built from TRBV28 and TRBJ1-5; the match to TRBD1 covers 7 bases. The CDR3 has 15 amino acids. The germline gives CDR1 MDHEN, CDR2 SYDVKM. V shed 7 bases and J 2 bases; nucleotides not matched to a gene: 8. The CDR3 region has the DNA TGTGCCAGCACCGCCAGGGGGTTTGGCAATCAGCCCCAGCATTTT. Its protein is CASTARGFGNQPQHF.

This chain uses TRBV7-9 with TRBJ1-2; D ambiguous. Trimming took off 1 base at V and 3 bases at J, with 6 bases between the two ends. Germline V gene sequence: CDR1 SEHNR, CDR2 FQNEAQ (reference sequence). This CDR3 is 13 amino acids long. Written as DNA, the CDR3 is TGTGCCAGCAGCTTAGACACCCACTATGGCTACACCTTC. Amino acid sequence: CASSLDTHYGYTF.

This clone was found once. The V call is TRBV7-2, the J call TRBJ2-6; D remains ambiguous. Looked up from germline, CDR1 is SGHTA and CDR2 is FQGNSA. V was shortened by 7 bases and J by 0 bases, with 7 bases between the two germline ends. The length of the CDR3 is 14 residues. CDR3 sequence reads: CASTGHSGANVLTF. The CDR3 nucleotides read TGTGCCAGCACGGGTCACTCTGGGGCCAACGTCCTGACTTTC.

This chain connects TRBV19 to TRBJ2-7, with 9 bases fitting TRBD1. Germline assignment: CDR1 LNHDA and CDR2 SQIVND (reference sequence). This CDR3 has 14 residues. The junction had 4 bases not matched to a gene; V was cut back by 4 bases and J by 3 bases. The DNA for the CDR3 is TGTGCCAGTAGTACCCGGGACAGGGACTACGAGCAGTACTTC. It encodes CASSTRDRDYEQYF.

This chain joins TRBV7-2 and TRBJ2-7; 10 nucleotides agree with TRBD2. Germline CDR1 reads SGHTA; CDR2 reads FQGNSA. The CDR3 is 14 residues long. Trimming cost V 6 bases and J 4 bases; bases outside gene matches: 6. CDR3 sequence (DNA): TGTGCCAGCAGACTTAGCGGGGGGATGTACGAGCAGTACTTC. Amino acids: CASRLSGGMYEQYF.

The CDR3 DNA reads TGTGCCAGCATACGTACTAGGACGGGAAGGAATGAGCAGTTCTTC. It specifies CASIRTRTGRNEQFF. This sequence joins TRBV11-3 and TRBJ2-1, with D possibly being TRBD2 (5 bases). The CDR3 runs to 15 residues. V was trimmed by 7 bases and J by 7 bases, leaving 20 bases between them. Germline lookup yields CDR1 SGHNT and CDR2 YENEEA.